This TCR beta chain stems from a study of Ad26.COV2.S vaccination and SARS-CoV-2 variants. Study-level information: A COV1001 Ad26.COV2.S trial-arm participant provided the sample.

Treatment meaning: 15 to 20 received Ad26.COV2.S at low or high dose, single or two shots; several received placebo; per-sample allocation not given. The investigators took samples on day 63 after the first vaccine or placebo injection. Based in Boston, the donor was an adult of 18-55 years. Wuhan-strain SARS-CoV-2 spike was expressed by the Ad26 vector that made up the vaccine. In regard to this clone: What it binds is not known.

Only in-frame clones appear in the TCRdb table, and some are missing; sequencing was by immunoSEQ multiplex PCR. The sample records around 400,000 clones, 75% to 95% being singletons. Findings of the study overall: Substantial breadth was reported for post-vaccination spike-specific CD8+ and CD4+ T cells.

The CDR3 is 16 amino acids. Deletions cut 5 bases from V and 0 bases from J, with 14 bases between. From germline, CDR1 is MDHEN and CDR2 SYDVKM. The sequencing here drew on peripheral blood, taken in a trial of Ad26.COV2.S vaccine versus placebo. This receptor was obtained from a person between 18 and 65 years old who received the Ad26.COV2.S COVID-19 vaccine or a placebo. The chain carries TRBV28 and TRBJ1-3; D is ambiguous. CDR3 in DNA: TGTGCCAGCAGTCCATCACCGGACTACTCTGGAAACACCATATATTTT. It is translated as CASSPSPDYSGNTIYF.